The clone carrying this T cell receptor (beta chain) has ten or more counts. The sample comes from a study of T cells in Graves' hyperthyroidism and ophthalmopathy. The investigators amplified TCR beta CDR3 regions from RNA transcripts. HTBI primers were used for first-round RT-PCR of the TCR CDR3. TCRdb reprocessed the multiplex PCR reads with MiXCR, giving one entry per CDR3 protein. The data show about 380,000 distinct CDR3 sequences, 13% to 15% seen once. CDR1 is DFQATT, CDR2 SNEGSKA, per germline (reference sequence). The CDR3 sequence is 15 residues long. V was trimmed by 0 bases and J by 2 bases, leaving 11 bases between them.

The material sequenced was blood. The rearrangement links TRBV20-1 to TRBJ2-1; D remains ambiguous. The sequence came from a woman between 25 and 40 years old with Graves' ophthalmopathy. CDR3 loop: CSARDSRKTYNEQFF. CDR3 nucleotides: TGCAGTGCTAGAGATAGCAGGAAGACCTACAATGAGCAGTTCTTC.